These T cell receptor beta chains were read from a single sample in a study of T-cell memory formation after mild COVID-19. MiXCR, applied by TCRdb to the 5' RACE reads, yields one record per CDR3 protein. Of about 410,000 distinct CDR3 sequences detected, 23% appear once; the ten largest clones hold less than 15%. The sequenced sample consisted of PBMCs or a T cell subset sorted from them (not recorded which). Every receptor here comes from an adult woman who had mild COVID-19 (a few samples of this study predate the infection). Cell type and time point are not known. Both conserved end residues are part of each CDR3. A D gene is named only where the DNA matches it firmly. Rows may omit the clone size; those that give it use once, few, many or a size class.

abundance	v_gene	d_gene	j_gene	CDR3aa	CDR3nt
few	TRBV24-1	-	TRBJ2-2	CATSDFSNTGELFF	TGTGCCACCAGTGATTTCAGCAACACCGGGGAGCTGTTTTTT
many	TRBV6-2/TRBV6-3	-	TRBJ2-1	CASSYSLSVRGKEQFF	TGTGCCAGCAGTTACTCGCTTAGCGTCCGAGGGAAAGAGCAGTTCTTC
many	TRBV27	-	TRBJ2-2	CASRPDTNTGELFF	TGTGCCAGCAGACCCGACACTAACACCGGGGAGCTGTTTTTT
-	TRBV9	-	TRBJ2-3	CASSPRSRGMRTDTQYF	TGTGCCAGCAGCCCCCGAAGTAGGGGGATGAGGACAGATACGCAGTATTTT
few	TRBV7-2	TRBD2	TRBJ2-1	CASSLGVSGSEQFF	TGTGCCAGCAGCTTAGGCGTTAGCGGGAGTGAGCAGTTCTTC
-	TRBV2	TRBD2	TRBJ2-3	CASSRFSGESTDTQYF	TGTGCCAGCAGTCGGTTTAGCGGGGAGTCCACAGATACGCAGTATTTT
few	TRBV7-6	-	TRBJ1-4	CASSLNGFRSEKLFF	TGTGCCAGCAGCTTAAACGGCTTTAGGAGTGAAAAACTGTTTTTT
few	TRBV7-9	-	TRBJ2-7	CASSLSGFNSYEQYF	TGTGCCAGCAGCTTATCGGGGTTCAACTCCTACGAGCAGTACTTC
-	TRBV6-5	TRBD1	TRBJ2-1	CASSNRGPEQFF	TGTGCCAGCAGTAACAGGGGACCTGAGCAGTTCTTC
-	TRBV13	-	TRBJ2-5	CASSRGESGETQYF	TGTGCCAGCAGCCGAGGGGAGTCCGGAGAGACCCAGTACTTC
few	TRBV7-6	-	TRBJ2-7	CASSLVFDALTF	TGTGCCAGCAGCTTAGTTTTCGACGCCCTAACCTTC
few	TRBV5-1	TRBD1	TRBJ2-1	CASRPQTGPNEQFF	TGCGCCAGCAGGCCCCAGACAGGGCCCAATGAGCAGTTCTTC
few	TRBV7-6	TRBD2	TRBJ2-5	CASSPPPLAGGPKTQYF	TGTGCCAGCAGCCCCCCCCCACTAGCGGGAGGGCCCAAGACCCAGTACTTC
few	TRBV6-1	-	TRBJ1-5	CASSERLADNQPQHF	TGTGCCAGCAGTGAGCGGCTAGCGGACAATCAGCCCCAGCATTTT
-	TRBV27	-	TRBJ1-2	CASSPGRPYGYTF	TGTGCCAGCTCACCGGGACGACCCTATGGCTACACCTTC
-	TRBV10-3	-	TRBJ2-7	CAISRTTYEQYF	TGTGCCATCAGCCGGACTACCTACGAGCAGTACTTC
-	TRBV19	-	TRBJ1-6	CASSIEVTNSPLHF	TGTGCCAGTAGTATCGAGGTTACGAATTCACCCCTCCACTTT
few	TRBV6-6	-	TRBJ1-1	CASRNQGNTEAFF	TGTGCCAGCAGAAACCAGGGAAACACTGAAGCTTTCTTT
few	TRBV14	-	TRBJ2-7	CASSGQFSSYEQYF	TGTGCCAGCAGCGGTCAGTTCAGCTCCTACGAGCAGTACTTC
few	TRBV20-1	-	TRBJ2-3	CSAPLRADTQYF	TGCAGTGCACCTCTGAGGGCAGATACGCAGTATTTT
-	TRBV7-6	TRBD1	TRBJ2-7	CASSTDRGTMFYEQYF	TGTGCCAGCAGCACGGACAGGGGTACTATGTTCTACGAGCAGTACTTC
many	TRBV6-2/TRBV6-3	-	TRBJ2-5	CASSYSELLPRYF	TGTGCCAGCAGTTACTCGGAACTCCTACCCCGGTACTTC
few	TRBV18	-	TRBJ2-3	CASFAGGTGDTQYF	TGTGCCAGCTTCGCCGGCGGGACCGGAGATACGCAGTATTTT
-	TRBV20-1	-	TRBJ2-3	CSAALAGRTDTQYF	TGCAGTGCTGCCTTGGCGGGAAGAACAGATACGCAGTATTTT
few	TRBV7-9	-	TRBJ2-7	CASSFVGGTYEQYF	TGTGCCAGCAGCTTTGTCGGGGGAACCTACGAGCAGTACTTC
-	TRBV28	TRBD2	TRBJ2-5	CASSFIGGRKETQYF	TGTGCCAGCAGTTTTATCGGCGGGAGGAAAGAGACCCAGTACTTC
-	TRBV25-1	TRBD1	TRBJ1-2	CASSEWTGGTSYTF	TGTGCCAGCAGTGAATGGACAGGGGGCACGAGCTACACCTTC
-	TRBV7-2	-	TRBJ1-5	CASSQAGRGGNQPQHF	TGTGCCAGCAGCCAAGCGGGCAGGGGAGGCAATCAGCCCCAGCATTTT
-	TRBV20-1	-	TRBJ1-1	CSAMTQRGSINTEAFF	TGCAGTGCTATGACTCAAAGGGGGTCCATCAACACTGAAGCTTTCTTT
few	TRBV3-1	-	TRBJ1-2	CASSPSLFSNYGYTF	TGTGCCAGCAGCCCAAGTCTCTTTTCTAACTATGGCTACACCTTC
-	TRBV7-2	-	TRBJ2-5	CASSLVYHGAQETQYF	TGTGCCAGCAGCTTAGTATACCACGGTGCCCAAGAGACCCAGTACTTC
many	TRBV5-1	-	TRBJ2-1	CASSSGASVGNEQFF	TGCGCCAGCAGCTCGGGAGCTAGTGTTGGTAATGAGCAGTTCTTC
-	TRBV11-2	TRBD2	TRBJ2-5	CASSLVVAGSGTQYF	TGTGCCAGCAGCTTAGTAGTAGCGGGGTCGGGGACCCAGTACTTC
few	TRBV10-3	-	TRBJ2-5	CAISKRQEETQYF	TGTGCCATCAGTAAGCGTCAAGAAGAGACCCAGTACTTC
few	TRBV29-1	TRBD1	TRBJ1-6	CSVALGQGGNSPLHF	TGCAGCGTTGCCCTCGGACAGGGAGGTAATTCACCCCTCCACTTT
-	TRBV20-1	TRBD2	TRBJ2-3	CSARAPRPSGGGAPSDTQYF	TGCAGTGCTAGAGCCCCCCGACCCTCCGGGGGGGGCGCACCCTCAGATACGCAGTATTTT
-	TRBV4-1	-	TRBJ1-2	CASSYPGRNNYGYTF	TGCGCCAGCAGTTACCCGGGACGGAATAACTATGGCTACACCTTC
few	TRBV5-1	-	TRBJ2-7	CASSLGVGSYRYEQYF	TGCGCCAGCAGCTTGGGGGTCGGCAGCTACCGCTACGAGCAGTACTTC
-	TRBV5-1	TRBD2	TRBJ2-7	CASSPGTSGGSYEQYF	TGCGCCAGCAGCCCAGGGACTAGCGGGGGTTCCTACGAGCAGTACTTC
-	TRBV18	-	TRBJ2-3	CASSPRASTDTQYF	TGTGCCAGCTCACCACGGGCGAGCACAGATACGCAGTATTTT
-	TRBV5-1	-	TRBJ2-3	CASSLTGYATDTQYF	TGCGCCAGCAGCTTGACAGGTTACGCCACAGATACGCAGTATTTT
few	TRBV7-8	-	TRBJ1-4	CASTQQTTNEKLFF	TGTGCCAGCACCCAACAGACAACTAATGAAAAACTGTTTTTT